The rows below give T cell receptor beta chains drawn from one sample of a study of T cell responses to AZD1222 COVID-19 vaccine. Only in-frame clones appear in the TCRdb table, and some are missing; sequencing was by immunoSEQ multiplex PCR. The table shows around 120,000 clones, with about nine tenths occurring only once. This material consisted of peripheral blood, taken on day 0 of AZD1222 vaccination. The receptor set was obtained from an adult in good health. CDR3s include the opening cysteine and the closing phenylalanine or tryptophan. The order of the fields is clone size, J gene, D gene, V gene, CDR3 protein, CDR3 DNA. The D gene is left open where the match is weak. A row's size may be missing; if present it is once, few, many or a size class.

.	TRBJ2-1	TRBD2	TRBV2	CASRTGTSGGEQFF	TGTGCCAGCAGGACTGGGACTAGCGGGGGCGAGCAGTTCTTC
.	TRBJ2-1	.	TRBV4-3	CASSQGDNSYNEQFF	TGCGCCAGCAGCCAGGGGGACAACTCCTACAATGAGCAGTTCTTC
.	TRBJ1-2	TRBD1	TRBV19	CASNPTGGYGYTF	TGTGCCAGTAATCCGACAGGGGGTTATGGCTACACCTTC
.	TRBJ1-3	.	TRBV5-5	CASSYRLAGSGNTIYF	TGTGCCAGCAGCTACAGACTTGCGGGGTCTGGAAACACCATATATTTT
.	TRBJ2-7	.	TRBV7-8	CASSHRSAYEQYF	TGTGCCAGCAGCCACCGTAGTGCCTACGAGCAGTACTTC
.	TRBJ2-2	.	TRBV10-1	CATLDGYTGELFF	TGCGCCACCCTTGACGGTTACACCGGGGAGCTGTTTTTT
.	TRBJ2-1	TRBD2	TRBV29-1	CSVEVLAGVKNNEQFF	TGCAGCGTCGAGGTACTAGCGGGAGTAAAGAACAATGAGCAGTTCTTC
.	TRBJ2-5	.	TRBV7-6	CASSRGRQETQYF	TGTGCCAGCAGCAGGGGGAGGCAGGAGACCCAGTACTTC
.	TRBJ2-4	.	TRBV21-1	CASSKDGGIAKNIQYF	TGTGCCAGCAGCAAAGATGGAGGTATAGCCAAAAACATTCAGTACTTC
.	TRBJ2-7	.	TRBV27	CASRAGVAPYEQYF	TGTGCCAGCAGGGCAGGGGTTGCCCCCTACGAGCAGTACTTC
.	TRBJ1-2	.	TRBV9	CASSTRREVGDYGYTF	TGTGCCAGCAGCACCCGACGGGAGGTGGGAGACTATGGCTACACCTTC
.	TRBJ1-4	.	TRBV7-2	CASSLRGTNEKLFF	TGTGCCAGCAGCTTAAGGGGGACTAATGAAAAACTGTTTTTT
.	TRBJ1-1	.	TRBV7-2	CASSLGEVYTEAFF	TGTGCCAGCAGCTTGGGGGAAGTGTACACTGAAGCTTTCTTT
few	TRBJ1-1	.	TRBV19	CASSIGTFPMNTEAFF	TGTGCCAGTAGTATCGGCACATTCCCAATGAACACTGAAGCTTTCTTT
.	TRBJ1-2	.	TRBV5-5	CASSLEGNYGYTF	TGTGCCAGCAGCTTGGAGGGGAACTATGGCTACACCTTC
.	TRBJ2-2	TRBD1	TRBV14	CASGSTGGITGELFF	TGTGCCAGCGGGTCGACAGGGGGGATCACCGGGGAGCTGTTTTTT
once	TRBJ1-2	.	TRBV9	CASSQVDGYGYTF	TGTGCCAGCAGCCAAGTCGATGGGTATGGCTACACCTTC
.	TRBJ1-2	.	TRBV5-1	CASSFTGVPYGYTF	TGCGCCAGCAGCTTCACAGGAGTCCCTTATGGCTACACCTTC
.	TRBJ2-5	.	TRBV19	CASRPRPTDFQETQYF	TGTGCCAGTAGACCCCGCCCGACGGACTTCCAAGAGACCCAGTACTTC
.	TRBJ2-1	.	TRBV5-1	CASSPGSRENEQFF	TGCGCCAGCAGCCCGGGGAGCAGGGAGAATGAGCAGTTCTTC
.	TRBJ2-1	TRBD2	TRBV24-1	CATSDPSAGGYYNEQFF	TGTGCCACCAGTGACCCTTCTGCGGGAGGGTACTACAATGAGCAGTTCTTC
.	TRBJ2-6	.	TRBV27	CASSLYVSRSGANVLTF	TGTGCCAGCAGTTTATACGTTTCTCGCTCTGGGGCCAACGTCCTGACTTTC
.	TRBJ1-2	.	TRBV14	CASSQKQGLGYTF	TGTGCCAGCAGCCAAAAACAGGGTTTAGGCTACACCTTC
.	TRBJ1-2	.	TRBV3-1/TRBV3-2	CASSQLGTDGYTF	TGTGCCAGCAGCCAGCTAGGGACGGATGGCTACACCTTC
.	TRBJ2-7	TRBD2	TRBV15	CATSRDSGSEQYF	TGTGCCACCAGCAGAGATAGCGGGAGCGAGCAGTACTTC
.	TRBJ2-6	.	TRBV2	CASPRSSGANVLTF	TGTGCCAGCCCGAGAAGCTCTGGGGCCAACGTCCTGACTTTC
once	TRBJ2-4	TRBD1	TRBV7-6	CASSSGQGVKNIQYF	TGTGCCAGCAGCTCGGGACAGGGGGTCAAAAACATTCAGTACTTC
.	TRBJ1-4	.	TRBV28	CASRQTAAVGLFF	TGTGCCAGCCGCCAGACGGCCGCTGTTGGACTGTTTTTT
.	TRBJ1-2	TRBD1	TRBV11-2	CASSLVLETGVKWSAGYTF	TGTGCCAGCAGCTTAGTCCTGGAAACAGGGGTTAAGTGGTCGGCAGGCTACACCTTC
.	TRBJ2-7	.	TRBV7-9	CASSTGRAYEQYF	TGTGCCAGCAGCACGGGCAGGGCTTACGAGCAGTACTTC
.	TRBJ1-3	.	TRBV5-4	CASSLAGASGNTIYF	TGTGCCAGCAGCTTGGCGGGGGCTTCTGGAAACACCATATATTTT
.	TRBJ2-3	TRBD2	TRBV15	CATSRDLLLAGGRTDTQYF	TGTGCCACCAGCAGAGATCTCCTTCTAGCGGGGGGGCGCACAGATACGCAGTATTTT
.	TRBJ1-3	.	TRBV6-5	CASSGSSGNTIYF	TGTGCCAGCAGCGGGAGCTCTGGAAACACCATATATTTT
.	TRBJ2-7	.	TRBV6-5	CATSWGAGSYEQYF	TGTGCCACCTCCTGGGGCGCGGGCTCCTACGAGCAGTACTTC